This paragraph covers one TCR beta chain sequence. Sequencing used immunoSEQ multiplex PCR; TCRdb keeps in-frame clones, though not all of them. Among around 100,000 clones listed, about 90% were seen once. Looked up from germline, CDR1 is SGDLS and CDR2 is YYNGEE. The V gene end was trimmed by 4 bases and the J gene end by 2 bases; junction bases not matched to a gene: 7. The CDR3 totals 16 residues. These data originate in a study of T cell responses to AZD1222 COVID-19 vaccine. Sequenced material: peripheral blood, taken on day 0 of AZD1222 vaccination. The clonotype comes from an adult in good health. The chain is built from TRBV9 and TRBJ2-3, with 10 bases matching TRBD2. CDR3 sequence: CASSSLTSGVTDTQYF. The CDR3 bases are TGTGCCAGCAGCTCCCTTACTAGCGGGGTCACAGATACGCAGTATTTT.